This record covers a single T cell receptor beta chain. The target antigen is unknown. This sample was included in a study of T-cell reconstitution after alpha-beta-depleted transplantation in children. Whole-study results and caveats: High day-60 TCRbeta diversity in some patients came from surviving recipient T cells and thymic progenitors. Reportedly, roughly two months post-transplant, alpha-beta T cells arose from several hundred expanded graft clones. Newly made T cells mostly supplied T-cell counts and diversity one year after transplant.

Library preparation (for TCRbeta) was performed with unique molecular identifiers. TCRdb used MiXCR to reprocess the PCR reads, holding one entry per CDR3 protein. Among about a million distinct CDR3 sequences listed, roughly 31% were seen once. The ends were cut back, 2 bases at V and 1 base at J, with 20 bases in the middle. Germline lookup yields CDR1 LGHNA and CDR2 YSLEER. The CDR3 sequence is 18 residues long. This TCR came from a boy in the first two years of life who had a stem cell transplant for SCID, so the T cells may come from the graft donor. Sequenced here: PBMCs, mostly from graft donor cells, sampled 360 days after TCRalphabeta/CD19-depleted stem cell transplant. The chain couples TRBV4-3 to TRBJ1-2; tentatively, D is TRBD1 (6 bases). The CDR3 loop reads CASSQSTGSPTYNYGYTF. The CDR3 DNA reads as TGCGCCAGCAGCCAAAGTACAGGGAGTCCCACTTATAACTATGGCTACACCTTC.